This entry concerns a single TCR beta chain. This clonotype turned up a few times. Its antigen has not been determined. Per-nucleotide qualities are absent, and no much larger clonotype sits a single base away. The data belong to a study of T cells after yellow fever vaccination (dated by TCRdb to between 2019 and 2020). In terms of the full investigation: The SMART-Seq v4 Ultra Low Input RNA kit was used to prepare libraries from fractions with low cell numbers. To follow T-cell clones before and after primary and booster YFV17D yellow fever vaccination, bulk TCR alpha and beta repertoires were sequenced over time. Two healthy male donors, one aged 18 to 30 and one aged 30 to 40 years, were included in the cohort. Bulk PBMC replicates and cell subsets were isolated from blood drawn at multiple timepoints before and after both primary and secondary immunization.

Overall study outcomes, separate from this receptor: The secondary T-cell response was weaker than the primary response but faster, peaking on day 5 instead of day 15. Most clones expanded after primary vaccination were re-detected after the booster (almost 97% of CD4 and approximately 88% of CD8), suggesting broad memory maintenance. A small fraction of clonotypes showed up in both the CD4 and CD8 compartments, probably as a result of convergent recombination. The study included only a couple of donors, which limits how far the findings can be generalized. Computational filtering was required because FACS-sorted repertoires could contain abundant contaminating clonotypes from the bulk population.

The treatment or condition label here, explained by the study, means: live attenuated yellow fever vaccine strain. At each blood-draw timepoint, two biological replicates of bulk PBMCs were collected. PBMCs were isolated from peripheral blood using a standard Ficoll-Paque protocol. TriZol was used to extract RNA from bulk PBMCs, from CD4 and CD8 fractions, and from dextramer-positive and dextramer-negative fractions. Synthesis of TCR cDNA relied on 5'RACE template switching, a step that introduced a universal primer site along with unique molecular identifiers. Priming for cDNA synthesis came from both the TCR alpha and TCR beta constant segments. Two PCR steps were used to amplify libraries, with sample barcodes and sequencing adapters being added in the second step. Libraries were sequenced on Illumina HiSeq 2500 (2x100 bp) or NovaSeq (2x150 bp). The authors' pipeline ran thus. MIGEC was used to demultiplex reads and collapse the reads into UMI consensus sequences, and MiXCR was used for V(D)J alignment. Using edgeR on replicate PBMC samples, clonotypes were called vaccine-responding if FDR was below 0.01 and the log2 fold change was above 5 up to day 15. Bulk clonotypes were assigned CD4 or CD8 identity according to which sequenced CD4 or CD8 repertoire held them at higher abundance. The raw public reads went through TCRdb reprocessing: fastp at Q25, MiXCR clone calling, in-frame beta chains kept. CDR3 protein sequences are deduplicated, and each keeps its most common genes and DNA. The V and J calls follow TCRdb's processing rather than the paper's. This sample gives approximately 550,000 distinct CDR3 sequences in total; about 13% of them show up just once. The top ten clones comprise 11% to 15% of the sample.

The clonotype originates from a man in his thirties or forties who received the YFV17D yellow fever vaccine. The sample here was PBMCs, taken on the day of the yellow fever booster vaccination.

The nucleotide sequence reads TGTGCCAGCAAATACGTGAGCTCCTACGAGCAGTACTTC. This translates into CASKYVSSYEQYF. Recombination joined TRBV6-6 with TRBJ2-7, with the D gene too uncertain to name. CDR1 and CDR2 are read off the germline V gene (reference sequence) as MNHNY and SVGAGI. Its CDR3 holds 13 amino acids, cysteine through phenylalanine. This entry keeps only the CDR3 DNA: 39 bases, framed from base 1. Cut back by 7 bases and 0 bases, the V and J ends lie 10 bases apart.